This is a list of T cell receptor beta chains from one sample in a study of T cell changes during pregnancy in multiple sclerosis. Clones were read by immunoSEQ multiplex PCR, and TCRdb kept only the in-frame ones, dropping some. The data contain around 26,000 clones, about 88% of them singletons. Here the sequenced sample was CD4+ T cells from peripheral blood mononuclear cells, taken in the first trimester of pregnancy. These receptor sequences come from a female donor in good health, enrolled as a control in a pregnancy study. CDR3s include the opening cysteine and the closing phenylalanine or tryptophan. The D gene is left open where the match is weak. Only some rows state a clone size, as once, few, many or a class for expanded clones.

TRBJ2-1 | TRBD2 | TRBV28 | NA | CAIEAAGLYNEQFF | TGTGCCATTGAAGCAGCGGGACTATACAATGAGCAGTTCTTC
TRBJ1-5 | TRBD1 | TRBV19 | NA | CASIFRPGQGGKDSNQPQHF | TGTGCCAGTATTTTCAGGCCGGGACAGGGGGGGAAAGATAGCAATCAGCCCCAGCATTTT
TRBJ1-1 | TRBD1 | TRBV29-1 | few | CSVPSRDRAEAFF | TGCAGCGTCCCGTCACGGGACAGGGCTGAAGCTTTCTTT
TRBJ2-7 | NA | TRBV7-2 | NA | CASSHHTRGREQYF | TGTGCCAGCAGCCACCACACCAGGGGCCGGGAGCAGTACTTC
TRBJ2-7 | TRBD1 | TRBV28 | NA | CASSFGTGGIYEQYF | TGTGCCAGCAGTTTTGGAACAGGGGGAATCTACGAGCAGTACTTC
TRBJ2-7 | TRBD2 | TRBV6-1 | NA | CASSLLSGALYEQYF | TGTGCCAGCAGTTTACTTAGCGGGGCACTTTACGAGCAGTACTTC
TRBJ1-1 | TRBD1 | TRBV5-4 | NA | CASSLKGQGIKNTEAFF | TGTGCCAGCAGCTTGAAGGGACAGGGGATCAAGAACACTGAAGCTTTCTTT
TRBJ1-1 | TRBD1 | TRBV2 | NA | CASRKTGMNTEAFF | TGTGCCAGCAGGAAGACAGGGATGAACACTGAAGCTTTCTTT
TRBJ2-5 | NA | TRBV2 | NA | CASNGGGVKTQYF | TGTGCCAGCAACGGAGGGGGCGTCAAGACCCAGTACTTC
TRBJ2-2 | TRBD1 | TRBV2 | NA | CASRTDRAVGELFF | TGTGCCAGCAGAACTGACAGGGCGGTCGGGGAGCTGTTTTTT
TRBJ2-1 | TRBD2 | TRBV11-3 | NA | CASSSHKRELLHEQFF | TGTGCCAGCAGCTCTCACAAGCGGGAGCTCCTCCATGAGCAGTTCTTC
TRBJ2-3 | NA | TRBV6-1 | NA | CASTLAGTDTQYF | TGTGCCAGCACGTTGGCCGGGACAGATACGCAGTATTTT
TRBJ1-1 | NA | TRBV5-6 | NA | CASSFRRNTEAFF | TGTGCCAGCAGCTTCCGGAGAAACACTGAAGCTTTCTTT
TRBJ2-3 | NA | TRBV7-7 | once | CASSLGAGEGDTQYF | TGTGCTAGCAGCTTAGGGGCAGGGGAGGGAGATACGCAGTATTTT
TRBJ1-2 | NA | TRBV27 | NA | CASSFLGSYGYTF | TGTGCCAGCAGTTTCCTTGGGAGCTATGGCTACACCTTC